This paragraph covers one T cell receptor beta chain sequence. Its antigen remains unidentified. This entry comes from a study of T cell repertoires and HLA-DP antigens. Study results and limitations: No separate analysis of naive versus memory CD4+ cells was done.

Pre-culture CD4+ samples were sequenced deeply, targeting fewer than 250,000 T cell genomes. The method was immunoSEQ multiplex PCR; TCRdb's version includes in-frame clones alone and lacks a portion of them. This table holds roughly 110,000 clones, over 90% found once. V was trimmed by 2 bases and J by 5 bases, leaving 13 bases between them. The CDR3 is made up of 15 amino acids. Germline V CDR1 and CDR2: MRHNA, SNTAGT. This chain uses TRBV6-4 with TRBJ2-1; maybe TRBD1 (7 bases). The sample comprised CD4+ T cells from PBMCs. The clonotype was recovered from a woman younger than 30 in good health and CMV-seronegative. Here the CDR3 DNA reads TGTGCCAGCAGTGACCCGGGACAGCGGGACAATGAGCAGTTCTTC. Translated, it gives CASSDPGQRDNEQFF.